This T cell receptor beta chain was sequenced during a study of T-cell reconstitution after alpha-beta-depleted transplantation in children. CDR3 length: 13 amino acids. V lost 6 bases and J 2 bases, leaving 12 bases between the germline ends. The germline V gene has CDR1 DFQATT and CDR2 SNEGSKA (reference sequence). Construction of the TCRbeta library involved unique molecular identifiers. TCRdb independently ran MiXCR on the PCR reads; one entry per CDR3 protein. Seen here are some 590,000 distinct CDR3 sequences, 10% observed once, and the top ten hold about 4%. In its sample, this clonotype was seen a few times.

This material consisted of PBMCs from the stem cell graft donor, taken from the stem cell graft. The chain joins TRBV20-1 to TRBJ2-3, with D unresolved. This clonotype was obtained from a human donor who donated a stem cell graft to a child with acute myeloid leukemia. CDR3 amino acids: CSASDPLTDTQYF. The CDR3 DNA reads TGCAGTGCGAGCGATCCCCTCACAGATACGCAGTATTTT.